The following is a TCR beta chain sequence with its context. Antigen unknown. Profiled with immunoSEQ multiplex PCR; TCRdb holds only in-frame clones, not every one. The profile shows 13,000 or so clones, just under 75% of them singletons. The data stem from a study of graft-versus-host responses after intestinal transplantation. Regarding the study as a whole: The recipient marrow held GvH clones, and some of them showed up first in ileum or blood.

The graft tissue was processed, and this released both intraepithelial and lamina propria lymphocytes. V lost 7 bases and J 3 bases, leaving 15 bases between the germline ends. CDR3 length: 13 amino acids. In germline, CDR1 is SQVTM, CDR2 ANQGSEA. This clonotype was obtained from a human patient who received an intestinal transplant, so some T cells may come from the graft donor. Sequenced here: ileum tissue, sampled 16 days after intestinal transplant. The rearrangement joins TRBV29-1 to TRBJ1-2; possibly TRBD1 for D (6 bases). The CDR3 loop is CSGDTGGYYGYTF. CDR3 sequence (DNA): TGCAGCGGGGACACCGGGGGGTACTATGGCTACACCTTC. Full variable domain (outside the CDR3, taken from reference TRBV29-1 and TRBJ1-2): SAVISQKPSRDICQRGTSLTIQCQVDSQVTMMFWYRQQPGQSLTLIATANQGSEATYESGFVIDKFPISRPNLTFSTLTVSNMSPEDSSIYLCSGDTGGYYGYTFGSGTRLTVV.